Here is one T cell receptor (beta chain) with its context. Its antigen is currently unknown. J gave up 2 bases and V 4 bases, and 13 bases lay outside the gene matches. From germline, CDR1 is MNHEY and CDR2 SMNVEV (reference sequence). The CDR3 spans 18 residues. Then a second PCR, running about 6 to 11 cycles, was carried out with a sample-barcoded 5' primer and a J-beta primer mix. MiXCR was run by TCRdb on the 5' RACE reads, yielding one entry per CDR3 protein. Here the sample spans 1,300,000 or so distinct CDR3 sequences, around 59% being singletons. The sample comes from a study of blood T cells in healthy people across ages. Findings and limits, study-wide: The study lacked donor CMV status, which possibly confounded expanded clonotype changes. Per million T cells, TCR beta diversity dropped about linearly as age rose. Unsorted PBMC input precluded a conclusive naive versus antigen-experienced comparison.

The study isolated at least 6 million PBMCs from each sample. The receptor was derived from a man between 18 and 29 years old in good health. The specimen was blood. The chain uses TRBV27 and TRBJ2-2, with TRBD2 identical over 7 bases. Here the CDR3 reads CASSSSTAGPGNTGELFF. CDR3 DNA sequence: TGTGCCAGCAGTTCATCTACAGCGGGGCCCGGAAACACCGGGGAGCTGTTTTTT.